This T cell receptor (beta chain) comes out of a study of OX40 agonist ivuxolimab in advanced cancers. Study as a whole: Dose-escalation patients had hepatocellular carcinoma, melanoma, renal cell or head and neck cancer. Findings of the study overall: At 0.1 to 3.0 mg/kg, CD4+ and CD8+ blood T cells expanded clonally by week 6.

This clone has a single count. Its antigen is unknown. Autoimmune disease history or systemic immunosuppression led to patient exclusion. Here immunoSEQ multiplex PCR was the method, and the copy in TCRdb shows in-frame clones only, minus some. The data contain tens of thousands of clones, approximately 90% of them seen just once; the ten biggest clones take up about 9.3%. V was clipped by 5 bases and J by 0 bases, with 12 bases between them. This CDR3 is 15 amino acids long. The V gene's germline CDR1 is MNHNS and CDR2 SASEGT. Sequencing used CD4+ or CD8+ T cells sorted from blood, obtained in a trial of the OX40 agonist ivuxolimab. This chain links TRBV6-1 with TRBJ2-3; no clear D gene. This clonotype was obtained from an adult with an advanced solid tumor such as melanoma, head and neck, liver or kidney cancer. CDR3 nucleotide sequence: TGTGCCAGCAGTCCAGTTGGTTGGAGCACAGATACGCAGTATTTT. Its translation: CASSPVGWSTDTQYF.